The clone carrying this TCR beta chain showed up just once. This CDR3 has 17 residues. V lost 7 bases and J 1 base, leaving 20 bases between the germline ends. In germline, CDR1 is MNHEY, CDR2 SMNVEV (reference sequence). Original analysis: Amplification of reference gene primers provided the estimated nucleated cell counts. The method was immunoSEQ multiplex PCR; TCRdb's version includes in-frame clones alone and lacks a portion of them. That table is the source of V, J and clone size, and D and trimming were worked out from the DNA. The sample includes about 220,000 clones, 82% of them seen just once. Participants reported their clinical history, and cohort assignment relied on those reports. The sample comes from a study of blood T cell repertoires in COVID-19. At the level of the study: The United States, Italy and Spain provided the acute and convalescent COVID-19 samples.

The J gene is TRBJ1-5, the V gene TRBV27, with no clear D. The origin of this receptor is a woman between 55 and 75 years old who had recovered from COVID-19. Sequenced material: PBMCs or T cells enriched from blood (not recorded which). The CDR3 region has the DNA TGTGCCAGCACCAAAAAGGCCGGGTTCGGAAGCAATCAGCCCCAGCATTTT. This gives the protein CASTKKAGFGSNQPQHF.